This T cell receptor (beta chain) is from a study of T cell repertoires in cytomegalovirus infection. The overall study: A matching HLA type, together with CMV infection, was signaled by public TCR beta signatures. General study results and limits: HLA-C-restricted CMV clonotypes gave the most frequent clonotype in two of eight donors. Carriage of CMV together with the relevant HLA was identifiable through cumulative public TCR beta family frequency.

There are many counts of this clonotype. Its antigen remains unknown. A single record per CDR3 protein comes from TCRdb applying MiXCR to the reads. The data contain around 440,000 distinct CDR3 sequences, about 11% of them singletons. This CDR3 has 14 amino acids. After removal of 5 bases from V and 4 bases from J, the junction contained 5 bases not matched to a gene. This chain links TRBV12-3 or TRBV12-4 with TRBJ1-1; 9 nucleotides match TRBD1. This clonotype was sampled from a human donor in good health (CMV status not recorded). Some clones in this sample may be carry-over from other donors' samples. The sequencing sample was made of PBMCs. DNA for the CDR3: TGTGCCAGCAGTGGGGACAGGGCCCCCACTGAAGCTTTCTTT. Residues: CASSGDRAPTEAFF.